The 22 T cell receptor beta chains below all came from one sample that was sequenced in a study of patients and donors after allogeneic stem cell transplantation. TCRdb reanalysed the RT-PCR reads using MiXCR and keeps one entry per CDR3 protein. The sample shows about a million distinct CDR3 sequences, roughly 18% of them seen only once. Sequenced: blood, either unsorted or a sorted T cell fraction (not recorded which). The receptors come from a human donor who was either an allogeneic HSCT recipient or a stem cell or donor lymphocyte infusion donor (not recorded which). It is not recorded whose cells these are; they may come from a transplant donor.

This clonotype is a singleton in its sample. V and J are TRBV6-5 and TRBJ1-2, with 7 nucleotides matching TRBD1. In germline, CDR1 is MNHEY, CDR2 SVGAGI. The CDR3 extends over 15 amino acids. The trim removed 2 bases at V and 6 bases at J, leaving 9 bases unmatched. The CDR3, as DNA: TGTGCCAGCAGTTACGGGCAGGGGGAAAGAGATGGCTACACCTTC. Protein product: CASSYGQGERDGYTF.

In this sample, this clonotype turned up a few times. The rearrangement links TRBV12-3 or TRBV12-4 to TRBJ2-3; the match to TRBD2 covers 9 bases. J lost 5 bases, V lost 6 bases, and 18 bases had no gene match. This CDR3 has 18 amino acids. The CDR3 DNA reads as TGTGCCAGCAGACCGAAGATCCGGTTAGCGGGAGAAGGAGATACGCAGTATTTT. Translation: CASRPKIRLAGEGDTQYF.

CDR3 DNA sequence: TGCAGTGCCGCCCCAGGGACAGGGGCGGGCTATGGCTACACCTTC. Translating gives CSAAPGTGAGYGYTF. The genes are TRBV20-1 and TRBJ1-2, with 10 nucleotides matching TRBD1. CDR3 length equals 15 residues. In germline, CDR1 is DFQATT, CDR2 SNEGSKA (reference sequence). The trim removed 6 bases at V and 4 bases at J, leaving 11 bases unmatched.

This clonotype was seen only a few times. This chain joins TRBV25-1 and TRBJ1-4, with a weak D call TRBD1 (5 bases). This CDR3 is built from 15 residues. Trimming shortened V by 4 bases and J by 13 bases, and 22 bases separated the two germline ends. Per germline, CDR1 MGHDK and CDR2 SYGVNS. In DNA, the CDR3 is TGTGCCAGCAGTGGGCCGCGACAGCCATACGAGGGACTGTTTTTT. Translating it yields CASSGPRQPYEGLFF.

V usage is TRBV12-3 or TRBV12-4 and J usage is TRBJ2-3, with D hard to call. V dropped 7 bases and J dropped 9 bases, with 11 bases sitting between them. The CDR3 runs to 11 residues. The CDR3 nucleotides are TGTGCCAGCACCCTGGGTGCCACGCAGTATTTT. Its protein product is CASTLGATQYF.

This chain joins TRBV5-1 and TRBJ2-7; D is possibly TRBD2 (6 bases). V dropped 4 bases and J dropped 5 bases, with 19 bases sitting between them. This CDR3 comprises 15 residues. Germline CDR1 and CDR2: SGHRS and YFSETQ. CDR3 DNA: TGCGCCAGCAGCCCCGGACCTGGGGGGATCGACGAGCAGTACTTC. Protein: CASSPGPGGIDEQYF.

CDR3 region: CASSTPSGQYNEQFF. The CDR3 DNA follows: TGCGCCAGCAGCACCCCTAGCGGACAGTACAATGAGCAGTTCTTC. This rearrangement joins TRBV5-1 to TRBJ2-1, with D maybe TRBD2 (7 bases). The CDR3 consists of 15 residues. Germline loops: CDR1 SGHRS, CDR2 YFSETQ. The V end was cut by 4 bases, the J end by 4 bases, with 15 bases between.

The J gene is TRBJ2-7, the V gene TRBV4-1; TRBD2 matches 8 bases. CDR1 MGHRA and CDR2 YSYEKL come from the germline V gene. The length of the CDR3 is 19 residues. The ends lost 1 base at V and 2 bases at J; junction bases unmatched: 16. The CDR3 spells CASSQVGLFTSGPPYEQYF. As DNA, the CDR3 is TGCGCCAGCAGCCAAGTGGGGCTATTCACTAGCGGCCCCCCCTACGAGCAGTACTTC.

The chain employs TRBV2 and TRBJ2-7, with a tentative D call TRBD2 (6 bases). The CDR3 covers 14 residues. CDR1 and CDR2 from the germline V gene are SNHLY and FYNNEI. V was shortened by 9 bases and J by 1 base, with 16 bases between the two germline ends. The CDR3 DNA reads TGTGCCAGAACTCGTCCAGGGAGGTCCTACGAGCAGTACTTC. Its translation: CARTRPGRSYEQYF. Using reference TRBV2 and TRBJ2-7 for the parts outside the CDR3, the full variable domain is EPEVTQTPSHQVTQMGQEVILRCVPISNHLYFYWYRQILGQKVEFLVSFYNNEISEKSEIFDDQFSVERPDGSNFTLKIRSTKLEDSAMYFCARTRPGRSYEQYFGPGTRLTVT.

This CDR3 is CASSNRGGEQFF. In DNA, the CDR3 is TGTGCCAGCAGTAACAGGGGAGGGGAGCAGTTCTTC. The V gene is TRBV7-2, the J gene TRBJ2-1; D may be TRBD1 or TRBD2 (7 bases each). In germline, CDR1 is SGHTA, CDR2 FQGNSA. Trimming shortened V by 6 bases and J by 10 bases, and 13 bases separated the two germline ends. This CDR3 is built from 12 residues.

This chain joins TRBV5-6 and TRBJ2-1; TRBD2 aligns across 8 bases. The germline V gene has CDR1 SGHDT and CDR2 YYEEEE. This CDR3 has 16 amino acids. Trimming at V came to 0 bases and at J to 6 bases, leaving 8 bases not matched to a gene. The CDR3 loop reads CASSLATSVKPNEQFF. CDR3 sequence (DNA): TGTGCCAGCAGCTTGGCGACTAGCGTTAAGCCCAATGAGCAGTTCTTC. Full variable domain (missing parts from reference TRBV5-6 and TRBJ2-1): DAGVTQSPTHLIKTRGQQVTLRCSPKSGHDTVSWYQQALGQGPQFIFQYYEEEERQRGNFPDRFSGHQFPNYSSELNVNALLLGDSALYLCASSLATSVKPNEQFFGPGTRLTVL.

This clonotype turned up a few times. V usage is TRBV24-1 and J usage is TRBJ2-1, with 8 bases matching TRBD2. CDR3 length: 16 amino acids. Trimming at V came to 7 bases and at J to 4 bases, leaving 11 bases not matched to a gene. Germline loops: CDR1 KGHDR, CDR2 SFDVKD. CDR3 loop: CATRSHSGEGYNEQFF. Here the CDR3 DNA reads TGTGCCACCAGGTCTCATAGCGGGGAGGGGTACAATGAGCAGTTCTTC.

The chain is built from TRBV7-2 and TRBJ1-5; 8 positions agree with TRBD1. J gave up 4 bases and V 7 bases, and 9 bases lay outside the gene matches. Per germline, CDR1 SGHTA and CDR2 FQGNSA. The CDR3 runs 15 residues. CDR3 DNA: TGTGCCAGCAATCCAGGGGGCTTTAGGAATCAGCCCCAGCATTTT. Translated: CASNPGGFRNQPQHF.

The chain has TRBV27 and TRBJ2-1; 7 positions agree with TRBD2. The length of the CDR3 is 16 residues. Germline V gene lookup returns CDR1 MNHEY and CDR2 SMNVEV (reference sequence). V shed 6 bases and J 7 bases; nucleotides not matched to a gene: 15. Here the CDR3 DNA reads TGTGCCAGCAGAAGCTATGGGAGGGCCGTATATAATGAGCAGTTCTTC. It translates to CASRSYGRAVYNEQFF.

This rearrangement joins TRBV5-5 to TRBJ1-5; 7 nucleotides match TRBD1. This CDR3 has 15 amino acids. Trimming took 0 bases from V and 7 from J; bases not matched to a gene: 7. CDR1 is SGHKS and CDR2 is YYEKEE in the germline V gene (reference sequence). Here the CDR3 reads CASSLGQGHGQPQHF. The CDR3 region has the DNA TGTGCCAGCAGCTTGGGACAGGGACATGGACAGCCCCAGCATTTT.

This clonotype was counted between two and nine times. The rearrangement joins TRBV27 to TRBJ2-3; 7 nucleotides agree with TRBD1. Germline CDR1 reads MNHEY; CDR2 reads SMNVEV (reference sequence). The CDR3 loop spans 14 amino acids. The V gene end was trimmed by 6 bases and the J gene end by 3 bases; junction bases not matched to a gene: 6. The CDR3 region has the DNA TGTGCCAGCAGGACAGGGAGAGGGACAGATACGCAGTATTTT. Protein: CASRTGRGTDTQYF.

DNA for the CDR3: TGTGCCAGCAGTTACTTAGGACAGGGGGCGACAGATACGCAGTATTTT. Residues: CASSYLGQGATDTQYF. The chain couples TRBV6-5 to TRBJ2-3; 11 bases line up with TRBD1. V lost 1 base, J lost 3 bases, and 3 bases stayed unmatched. Germline CDR1 and CDR2: MNHEY and SVGAGI. The CDR3 is 16 amino acids.

This clonotype appeared a single time. The chain uses TRBV30 and TRBJ2-1, with D perhaps TRBD1 (5 bases). Germline loops: CDR1 GTSNPN, CDR2 SVGIG (reference sequence). With 2 bases removed from V and 7 bases from J, the gap between germline ends came to 12 bases. This CDR3 spans 13 amino acids. DNA for the CDR3: TGTGCCTGGAGTAGCCAGGGTAGGAATGAGCAGTTCTTC. This sequence encodes CAWSSQGRNEQFF.

The V and J genes are TRBV3-1 and TRBJ2-3; 8 nucleotides align to TRBD2. This CDR3 has 15 amino acids. V lost 8 bases and J lost 4; bases outside the gene matches: 11. Germline values: CDR1 LGHDT, CDR2 YNNKEL (reference sequence). CDR3 in DNA: TGTGCCAGCGTTCTGAGCGGGAGCCGATCAGATACGCAGTATTTT. It yields the protein CASVLSGSRSDTQYF.

This clonotype was counted only a few times. The chain recombines TRBV3-1 with TRBJ2-3; the D is unclear. Trimming left V 5 bases short and J 0 bases short, with 9 bases between. This CDR3 has 14 residues. In germline, CDR1 is LGHDT, CDR2 YNNKEL (reference sequence). The CDR3 spells CASSTRASTDTQYF. The DNA of the CDR3 is TGTGCCAGCAGCACCCGGGCCAGCACAGATACGCAGTATTTT.

The sample holds a few counts of this clonotype. This chain links TRBV20-1 with TRBJ2-3, with TRBD1 as a possible D gene (5 bases). The CDR3 sequence is 17 residues long. The germline V and J ends were trimmed by 0 bases and 0 bases, with 16 bases remaining between them. Germline CDR1 and CDR2: DFQATT and SNEGSKA (reference sequence). The CDR3 nucleotides read TGCAGTGCTAGAGATTTTTACGTGGGGCGGAGCACAGATACGCAGTATTTT. Encoded protein: CSARDFYVGRSTDTQYF.

This clonotype showed up many times. The rearrangement joins TRBV2 to TRBJ2-7; no reliable D call. The V end was cut by 5 bases, the J end by 3 bases, with 11 bases between. Germline lookup yields CDR1 SNHLY and CDR2 FYNNEI. This CDR3 region has 13 residues. The DNA of the CDR3 is TGTGCCAGCAGTCAAACAACTTTCTACGAGCAGTACTTC. It is translated as CASSQTTFYEQYF.